This TCR beta chain was found in a study of blood T cell repertoires in COVID-19. This clone was counted between two and nine times. With V trimmed by 6 bases and J by 2 bases, 4 bases remained unmatched. There are 15 residues in the CDR3. Per the germline V gene, CDR1 is MRHNA and CDR2 is SNTAGT. Original processing methods: For nucleated cells, counts were estimated from reference gene primer amplification. Some clones are missing from TCRdb's copy, which holds only in-frame ones; the method was immunoSEQ multiplex PCR. V and J calls and clone size follow that table, whereas D and trimming were derived from the DNA. In the table there are approximately 160,000 clones, roughly four fifths of which are singletons.

The TCR sequence derives from a man aged 60 to 75 with active or convalescent COVID-19. Material for sequencing was peripheral blood. The chain joins TRBV6-4 to TRBJ2-3; 11 bases match TRBD1. CDR3 amino acids: CASSGTGGFTDTQYF. In nucleotides, the CDR3 is TGTGCCAGCAGCGGGACAGGGGGTTTCACAGATACGCAGTATTTT.